A single sample gave rise to the 17 T cell receptor beta chains below, sequenced in a study of sequential checkpoint blockade in melanoma. The treatment: randomized to nivolumab then ipilimumab (arm A) or the reverse (arm B). This table comes from immunoSEQ multiplex PCR, and its TCRdb copy is limited to in-frame clones, with some not included. This table has 5,700 or so clones, around 20% appearing once. The sequencing used tumor tissue (inferred from file names), collected from a patient given nivolumab and ipilimumab in sequence. The receptor set was obtained from a human donor with melanoma.

The gene calls are TRBV28 and TRBJ2-2; 11 bases align to TRBD2. The trim removed 4 bases at V and 5 bases at J, leaving 3 bases unmatched. Germline CDR1 and CDR2: MDHEN and SYDVKM. The CDR3 has 15 amino acids. The CDR3 nucleotides read TGTGCCAGCAGTTCACTAGCGGGGGTGACCGGGGAGCTGTTTTTT. This codes for CASSSLAGVTGELFF.

By frequency in the sample, this clone is medium-sized. Other DNA sequences in the same sample also yield this CDR3. The rearrangement uses TRBV18 and TRBJ2-7, with D perhaps matching TRBD2 (5 bases). The germline V gene encodes CDR1 KGHSH and CDR2 LQKENI. This CDR3 region has 12 residues. The ends were cut back, 2 bases at V and 3 bases at J, with 5 bases in the middle. CDR3 DNA: TGTGCCAGCTCACCAGGGAGCTACGAGCAGTACTTC. It specifies CASSPGSYEQYF.

By proportion, this clone is medium-sized. V and J are TRBV25-1 and TRBJ2-7; unclear D gene. The CDR3 spans 14 residues. The germline gives CDR1 MGHDK, CDR2 SYGVNS. Trimming took off 1 base at V and 4 bases at J, with 11 bases between the two ends. CDR3 in DNA: TGTGCCAGCAGTGAATCTGGTCCTCAGTACGAGCAGTACTTC. It translates to CASSESGPQYEQYF.

The chain recombines TRBV10-2 with TRBJ2-3, with TRBD2 identical over 12 bases. Germline loops: CDR1 WSHSY, CDR2 SAAADI. With 7 bases clipped from V and 3 bases from J, the junction kept 11 bases outside the gene matches. CDR3 length: 17 residues. The CDR3 loop reads CASNEILAGGWTDTQYF. CDR3 DNA sequence: TGCGCCAGCAATGAAATACTAGCGGGAGGATGGACAGATACGCAGTATTTT.

V and J are TRBV19 and TRBJ1-2; D unresolved. Trimming removed 6 bases at V and 4 bases at J, with 12 bases between. The CDR3 extends over 13 amino acids. Germline V CDR1 and CDR2: LNHDA, SQIVND (reference sequence). Here the CDR3 DNA reads TGTGCCAGTAGCACCGGGCTCCCCTATGGCTACACCTTC. Translating gives CASSTGLPYGYTF.

This clone is deemed large (0.1 to 1%). This chain uses TRBV10-2 with TRBJ2-3, with a tentative D call TRBD2 (5 bases). The germline gives CDR1 WSHSY, CDR2 SAAADI. V lost 8 bases and J lost 1, with 13 bases in between. The CDR3 loop spans 14 amino acids. The CDR3 is CASGGPTRTDTQYF. The CDR3 DNA follows: TGCGCCAGCGGAGGCCCCACACGCACAGATACGCAGTATTTT.

This clone has just a few counts. The V and J genes are TRBV30 and TRBJ2-1; TRBD2 agrees at 14 bases. J gave up 10 bases and V 5 bases, and 10 bases lay outside the gene matches. The CDR3 is 15 residues long. Germline lookup yields CDR1 GTSNPN and CDR2 SVGIG (reference sequence). CDR3 loop: CAWEPGTSGGGEQFF. The CDR3 DNA sequence: TGTGCCTGGGAACCCGGGACTAGCGGGGGTGGGGAGCAGTTCTTC.

This clone was detected a few times. The chain links TRBV28 to TRBJ2-1; a weak D match, TRBD1 (5 bases). CDR3 length: 15 residues. From germline, CDR1 is MDHEN and CDR2 SYDVKM. V lost 6 bases, J lost 8 bases, and 20 bases lay in between. In DNA form, the CDR3 reads TGTGCCAGCAGCCCAATTGGGGTAGGGGAAGATGAGCAGTTCTTC. This translates into CASSPIGVGEDEQFF. The full variable domain, completed using reference TRBV28 and TRBJ2-1, is DVKVTQSSRYLVKRTGEKVFLECVQDMDHENMFWYRQDPGLGLRLIYFSYDVKMKEKGDIPEGYSVSREKKERFSLILESASTNQTSMYLCASSPIGVGEDEQFFGPGTRLTVL.

The chain recombines TRBV29-1 with TRBJ2-7; 11 bases agree with TRBD2. This CDR3 comprises 13 residues. Germline CDR1 and CDR2: SQVTM and ANQGSEA. The junction had 7 bases not matched to a gene; V was cut back by 6 bases and J by 6 bases. The CDR3, as DNA: TGCAGCGTGTTAGCGGGAGGGCCCTCCGAGCAGTACTTC. Its protein product is CSVLAGGPSEQYF.

The table lists this clone with a count of one. The chain has TRBV10-2 and TRBJ1-6, with D tentatively TRBD1 (5 bases). The CDR3 runs to 14 residues. The germline V and J ends were trimmed by 6 bases and 6 bases, with 12 bases remaining between them. CDR1 and CDR2 from the germline V gene are WSHSY and SAAADI. The CDR3 coding sequence is TGCGCCAGCAGGGGCGCCGGGGGTAATTCACCCCTCCACTTT. This translates into CASRGAGGNSPLHF.

This clone appeared a few times. The chain combines TRBV15 with TRBJ2-3, with 7 bases matching TRBD2. The V and J ends lost 0 bases and 2 bases, in that order; junction bases with no gene match: 8. Germline lookup yields CDR1 LNHNV and CDR2 YYDKDF (reference sequence). CDR3 size: 17 residues. The CDR3 DNA sequence: TGTGCCACCAGCAGAGAAGGAATAGCGGGTTTCACAGATACGCAGTATTTT. It specifies CATSREGIAGFTDTQYF.

The chain employs TRBV5-1 and TRBJ1-1; possible D gene TRBD1, 6 bases. Trimming cost V 0 bases and J 5 bases, with 11 bases left between them. This CDR3 is 14 amino acids long. Looked up from germline, CDR1 is SGHRS and CDR2 is YFSETQ. CDR3 protein: CASSLEGDGTEAFF. In DNA, the CDR3 is TGCGCCAGCAGCTTGGAGGGGGATGGGACTGAAGCTTTCTTT.

This clone ranks as medium-sized (0.01 to 0.1%). The chain has TRBV4-1 and TRBJ2-5; 7 bases line up with TRBD2. CDR1 is MGHRA and CDR2 is YSYEKL in the germline V gene. The V segment lost 3 bases and the J segment 5 bases; nucleotides outside the gene matches: 12. CDR3 length: 16 amino acids. The CDR3 DNA sequence: TGCGCCAGCAGCCACGAATGGACTAGAAGCGATGAGACCCAGTACTTC. The encoded protein is CASSHEWTRSDETQYF.

The V gene is TRBV9, the J gene TRBJ1-2, with no clear D. Germline V gives CDR1 SGDLS, CDR2 YYNGEE. Trimming left V 0 bases short and J 7 bases short, with 7 bases between. The CDR3 is made up of 12 amino acids. Here the CDR3 reads CASSVAGFGYTF. Written as DNA, the CDR3 is TGTGCCAGCAGCGTAGCAGGTTTTGGCTACACCTTC.

This clone was recorded at least ten times. V usage is TRBV7-5 and J usage is TRBJ1-5. TRBV7-5 is a pseudogene. The CDR3 sequence is 15 residues long. This CDR3 is CASSPGLYSNQPQHF. The DNA for the CDR3 is TGTGCCAGCAGCCCGGGGCTCTATAGCAATCAGCCCCAGCATTTT.

This clone was counted a few times. This chain connects TRBV9 to TRBJ1-5; unclear D gene. Germline CDR1 and CDR2: SGDLS and YYNGEE. This CDR3 spans 12 amino acids. The ends were cut back, 4 bases at V and 3 bases at J, with 5 bases in the middle. The CDR3: CASSFNNQPQHF. CDR3 coding DNA: TGTGCCAGCAGCTTCAACAATCAGCCCCAGCATTTT. The variable domain in full, with the rest retrieved from reference TRBV9 and TRBJ1-5, is DSGVTQTPKHLITATGQRVTLRCSPRSGDLSVYWYQQSLDQGLQFLIQYYNGEERAKGNILERFSAQQFPDLHSELNLSSLELGDSALYFCASSFNNQPQHFGDGTRLSIL.

J is TRBJ2-3 and V is TRBV28, with TRBD2 matching over 12 bases. Germline V gene lookup returns CDR1 MDHEN and CDR2 SYDVKM. V lost 5 bases and J lost 5; bases outside the gene matches: 5. This CDR3 contains 15 residues. CDR3 sequence: CASSQRLAGVDTQYF. The DNA for the CDR3 is TGTGCCAGCAGTCAAAGACTAGCGGGAGTAGATACGCAGTATTTT.